This T cell receptor beta chain was captured in a study of high-grade serous ovarian cancer treatment subgroups. Study conclusions and caveats: Different patients shared almost no repertoire; same-patient tumors shared about 0.11 to 0.85. Only CDR3 was analyzed; CDR1 and CDR2 were not.

The table lists this clone with a count of one. What it recognizes is unknown. The CDR3 is made up of 14 amino acids. Germline CDR1 reads SGDLS; CDR2 reads YYNGEE. After removal of 4 bases from V and 7 bases from J, the junction contained 6 bases not matched to a gene. Tumor samples were obtained before definitive surgery or chemotherapy. Method: immunoSEQ multiplex PCR; TCRdb's copy keeps in-frame clones and lacks some. Of fewer than 9,000 clones in the sample, 60% to 85% were seen once. V and J are TRBV9 and TRBJ1-1, with TRBD1 matching over 11 bases. The clonotype was recovered from a human donor with high-grade serous ovarian cancer. Sequenced: tumor tissue. The CDR3 DNA reads TGTGCCAGCAGCCCTCGGACAGGGGGCGGTGAAGCTTTCTTT. Its protein is CASSPRTGGGEAFF.